Listed below are T cell receptor beta chains from one sample, sequenced in a study of early T cells in non-severe SARS-CoV-2 infection. From the 5' RACE reads, TCRdb called clonotypes with MiXCR, one entry per CDR3 protein. The sample carries more than 65,000 distinct CDR3 sequences, less than 15% recorded once. Sequenced: whole blood. These receptors originate from an adult who was a healthcare worker with PCR-confirmed SARS-CoV-2 infection or an uninfected control (not recorded which). Both conserved end residues are part of each CDR3. The D gene is left open where the match is weak. The size of a clone is reported for some rows only, either as once, few or many, or as a class for expanded clones.

J	size	D	V	DNA	CDR3
TRBJ1-2	NA	TRBD1	TRBV29-1	TGCAGCGTTGTCGCGACAGGGCATGGCTACACCTTC	CSVVATGHGYTF
TRBJ2-7	few	NA	TRBV11-1	TGTGCCAGCAGCTTGAGCCACCCCTACGAGCAGTACTTC	CASSLSHPYEQYF
TRBJ2-7	few	TRBD2	TRBV15	TGTGCCACCAGCAGAGGATTAAGGGAGGGAGAGCAGTACTTC	CATSRGLREGEQYF
TRBJ1-2	few	TRBD1	TRBV7-3	TGTGCCAGCAGCCCCCAGGGGGGGAGTGGCTACACCTTC	CASSPQGGSGYTF
TRBJ2-2	NA	TRBD2	TRBV6-6	TGTGCCAGCAGTAAGACTAGCGGGAGGGCGGGAACCGGGGAGCTGTTTTTT	CASSKTSGRAGTGELFF
TRBJ2-5	many	TRBD2	TRBV2	TGTGCCAGCTCCCGAGGGACTAGCGGGGTAGAGACCCAGTACTTC	CASSRGTSGVETQYF
TRBJ1-4	NA	NA	TRBV4-1	TGCGCCAGCAGCTGGACAGTACGGGAAAAACTGTTTTTT	CASSWTVREKLFF
TRBJ2-3	NA	TRBD1	TRBV7-9	TGTGCCAGCAGCTTAGGGGGACAGGGGCCTCAAGATACGCAGTATTTT	CASSLGGQGPQDTQYF
TRBJ1-1	many	NA	TRBV6-1	TGTGCCAGCACCCACACCCGACGAGCAGAAAGGAACACTGAAGCTTTCTTT	CASTHTRRAERNTEAFF
TRBJ1-1	many	NA	TRBV5-5	TGTGCCAGCAGCTTGGTTGGCGTTGACACTGAAGCTTTCTTT	CASSLVGVDTEAFF
TRBJ1-2	NA	NA	TRBV2	TGTGCCAGGGGCACGGAAACAGCCTATGGCTACACCTTC	CARGTETAYGYTF
TRBJ2-5	NA	NA	TRBV5-1	TGCGCCAGCAGCTTGGCCAGAAAAGAGACCCAGTACTTC	CASSLARKETQYF